Listed here are 22 T cell receptor beta chains from one sample, sequenced in a study of neoadjuvant anti-PD-1 for oral cavity cancer. Sequencing used immunoSEQ multiplex PCR; TCRdb keeps in-frame clones, though not all of them. The sample carries 50,000 to 65,000 clones, approximately 79% recorded once. Here the sequenced sample was PBMCs, taken before nivolumab (anti-PD-1) treatment. The receptors were sampled from a person between 35 and 79 years old with oral cavity squamous cell carcinoma.

This rearrangement joins TRBV30 to TRBJ2-7; no definite D call. This CDR3 contains 11 residues. With 0 bases removed from V and 5 bases from J, the gap between germline ends came to 5 bases. Per the germline V gene, CDR1 is GTSNPN and CDR2 is SVGIG (reference sequence). The CDR3 DNA reads TGTGCCTGGAGTGTACATAACGAGCAGTACTTC. Protein product: CAWSVHNEQYF.

This chain's CDR3 is CASSQPDRGRNEQYF. The CDR3 coding sequence is TGTGCCAGCAGCCAACCTGACAGGGGGAGGAACGAGCAGTACTTC. The gene calls are TRBV4-2 and TRBJ2-7, with 9 bases fitting TRBD1. The CDR3 extends over 15 amino acids. The J segment lost 5 bases and the V segment lost 2 bases, leaving 7 bases of the junction unmatched. Germline CDR1 reads LGHNA; CDR2 reads YNFKEQ.

This sequence joins TRBV10-1 and TRBJ1-1; the D gene is possibly TRBD1 (5 bases). V was shortened by 3 bases and J by 4 bases, with 12 bases between the two germline ends. The CDR3 has 14 amino acids. Looked up from germline, CDR1 is WNHNN and CDR2 is SYGVQD (reference sequence). The CDR3 loop is CASSDGGTVTEAFF. In DNA, the CDR3 is TGCGCCAGCAGTGACGGGGGTACGGTCACTGAAGCTTTCTTT.

The rearrangement joins TRBV6-1 to TRBJ1-5; D is ambiguous. Per germline, CDR1 MNHNS and CDR2 SASEGT. This CDR3 comprises 14 residues. V was clipped by 2 bases and J by 0 bases, with 5 bases between them. CDR3 coding DNA: TGTGCCAGCAGTGAACAGTATAGCAATCAGCCCCAGCATTTT. Its translation: CASSEQYSNQPQHF.

The chain has TRBV5-6 and TRBJ2-5; D may be TRBD2 (7 bases). The CDR3 consists of 14 residues. The V gene lost 4 bases and the J gene lost 5 bases, with 15 bases spanning the gap. CDR1 and CDR2 (germline): SGHDT, YYEEEE. The CDR3 coding sequence is TGTGCCAGCAGCCGGTCGGGGGGCGCGGAGACCCAGTACTTC. This codes for CASSRSGGAETQYF.

The DNA of the CDR3 is TGTGCCAGTAGCACCTCCGGGACAGGGAAAACCGGGGAGCTGTTTTTT. Encoded protein: CASSTSGTGKTGELFF. J is TRBJ2-2 and V is TRBV19, with 9 bases that match TRBD1. Trimming cost V 6 bases and J 5 bases; bases outside gene matches: 10. CDR1 LNHDA and CDR2 SQIVND come from the germline V gene (reference sequence). The CDR3 length is 16 residues.

The chain links TRBV6-1 to TRBJ1-1; D is possibly TRBD1 (5 bases). The CDR3 contains 14 residues. Germline lookup yields CDR1 MNHNS and CDR2 SASEGT. CDR3 residues: CASDPRGLNTEAFF. In nucleotides, the CDR3 is TGTGCAAGCGACCCGAGGGGACTAAACACTGAAGCTTTCTTT.

This chain connects TRBV27 to TRBJ1-6; perhaps TRBD1 as D (5 bases). Germline V gene sequence: CDR1 MNHEY, CDR2 SMNVEV (reference sequence). This CDR3 spans 12 amino acids. V was pared by 6 bases and J by 7 bases, with 7 bases between. CDR3 DNA: TGTGCCAGCAGATCAGGGAATTCACCCCTCCACTTT. Its protein is CASRSGNSPLHF.

This rearrangement joins TRBV4-2 to TRBJ1-1, with D maybe TRBD1 (5 bases). Per the germline V gene, CDR1 is LGHNA and CDR2 is YNFKEQ. With 0 bases removed from V and 4 bases from J, the gap between germline ends came to 15 bases. This CDR3 is 16 amino acids long. The CDR3 DNA reads TGTGCCAGCAGCCAAGATCAATTAAGCGGGGGCACTGAAGCTTTCTTT. Encoded protein: CASSQDQLSGGTEAFF.

The chain joins TRBV19 to TRBJ1-6; D is undetermined. CDR1 is LNHDA and CDR2 is SQIVND in the germline V gene (reference sequence). V lost 5 bases and J lost 10, with 15 bases in between. The CDR3 loop spans 14 amino acids. CDR3 bases: TGTGCCAGTAGTGTCGGGCAGCTGCGCTCACCCCTCCACTTT. It is translated as CASSVGQLRSPLHF.

The chain employs TRBV2 and TRBJ2-2; D is undetermined. The CDR3 has 15 amino acids. Looked up from germline, CDR1 is SNHLY and CDR2 is FYNNEI. The V end lost 6 bases, the J end lost 7 bases, and 18 bases lay between the germline ends. CDR3 DNA sequence: TGTGCCAGCAGCTTGGGAAAGGTCTTTGGCGGGGAGCTGTTTTTT. Its translation: CASSLGKVFGGELFF.

The CDR3 bases are TGTGCCATCAGCTGGGGGGAGGGCAACAATCAGCCCCAGCATTTT. Translated, it gives CAISWGEGNNQPQHF. The chain carries TRBV10-3 and TRBJ1-5; D is possibly TRBD1 (5 bases). Germline CDR1 ENHRY, CDR2 SYGVKD. The CDR3 runs to 15 residues. The V and J ends lost 6 bases and 3 bases respectively, with 15 bases between them.

This chain links TRBV6-1 with TRBJ1-5; 9 positions match TRBD1. CDR3 size: 15 residues. CDR1 and CDR2 from the germline V gene are MNHNS and SASEGT. The J segment lost 1 base and the V segment lost 5 bases, leaving 3 bases of the junction unmatched. The CDR3 loop reads CASSQGTGSNQPQHF. In DNA, the CDR3 is TGTGCCAGCAGTCAAGGGACAGGGAGCAATCAGCCCCAGCATTTT.

This sequence joins TRBV5-1 and TRBJ1-2; 9 nucleotides match TRBD1. V shed 4 bases and J 7 bases; nucleotides not matched to a gene: 14. Germline V gene sequence: CDR1 SGHRS, CDR2 YFSETQ. The CDR3 loop spans 16 amino acids. The chain's CDR3 is CASSAIRDRASAGYTF. CDR3 DNA: TGCGCCAGCAGCGCGATCCGGGACAGGGCCTCGGCTGGCTACACCTTC.

The chain combines TRBV5-4 with TRBJ1-2, with D unresolved. This CDR3 region has 18 residues. V lost 3 bases and J lost 0, with 21 bases in between. Germline loops: CDR1 SGHNT, CDR2 YYREEE (reference sequence). CDR3 region: CASSSPSLGGVSNYGYTF. DNA for the CDR3: TGTGCCAGCAGCTCTCCGTCCCTTGGAGGAGTTTCTAACTATGGCTACACCTTC.

In nucleotides, the CDR3 is TGTGCCAGCAGCTTAGCTCTAGGATCGCCCTACAATGAGCAGTTCTTC. It encodes CASSLALGSPYNEQFF. V usage is TRBV7-7 and J usage is TRBJ2-1; D unresolved. The germline V and J ends were trimmed by 0 bases and 2 bases, with 11 bases remaining between them. CDR1 is SSHAT and CDR2 is FNYEAQ in the germline V gene (reference sequence). The CDR3 runs 16 residues.

V and J are TRBV7-3 and TRBJ2-3, with D uncertain. V was cut by 5 bases and J by 0 bases, with 12 bases left in between. The CDR3 loop spans 15 amino acids. Germline loops: CDR1 SGHTA, CDR2 FQGTGA. In DNA, the CDR3 is TGTGCCAGCAGCCCCTCGCCTTCTAGCACAGATACGCAGTATTTT. This sequence encodes CASSPSPSSTDTQYF.

This rearrangement joins TRBV19 to TRBJ1-2; D possibly corresponds to TRBD1 (6 bases). The length of the CDR3 is 14 residues. Germline lookup yields CDR1 LNHDA and CDR2 SQIVND (reference sequence). Trimming pared 6 bases from V and 3 bases from J, leaving 14 bases between. The CDR3 nucleotides read TGTGCCAGTAGGGGAGGGGGGCGCGACTATGGCTACACCTTC. Translation gives CASRGGGRDYGYTF.

This chain uses TRBV28 with TRBJ1-1, with a tentative D call TRBD1 (5 bases). The CDR3 consists of 12 residues. Germline V gene sequence: CDR1 MDHEN, CDR2 SYDVKM. The V end was cut by 5 bases, the J end by 6 bases, with 10 bases between. The CDR3 DNA is TGTGCCAGCAGTGTGGGGCAACCTGAAGCTTTCTTT. This encodes CASSVGQPEAFF. The whole variable domain, filled in from reference TRBV28 and TRBJ1-1, reads DVKVTQSSRYLVKRTGEKVFLECVQDMDHENMFWYRQDPGLGLRLIYFSYDVKMKEKGDIPEGYSVSREKKERFSLILESASTNQTSMYLCASSVGQPEAFFGQGTRLTVV.

The chain recombines TRBV10-1 with TRBJ1-1; the D gene is possibly TRBD1 (6 bases). The V gene lost 10 bases and the J gene lost 2 bases, with 29 bases spanning the gap. The CDR3 consists of 18 residues. Germline V CDR1 and CDR2: WNHNN, SYGVQD (reference sequence). This CDR3 reads CATLQGSSQIGGNTEAFF. The CDR3 DNA is TGCGCCACCCTACAGGGCTCCAGCCAGATAGGGGGAAACACTGAAGCTTTCTTT.

The chain employs TRBV7-9 and TRBJ2-3; the match to TRBD2 covers 12 bases. V lost 5 bases to trimming and J lost 2 bases; unmatched junction nucleotides: 5. The CDR3 spans 16 residues. Germline CDR1 is SEHNR and CDR2 is FQNEAQ (reference sequence). The CDR3 region is CASSETSGGFTDTQYF. DNA for the CDR3: TGTGCCAGCAGCGAGACTAGCGGGGGTTTCACAGATACGCAGTATTTT.

The chain links TRBV19 to TRBJ2-2; D possibly corresponds to TRBD1 (5 bases). The V end was cut by 1 base, the J end by 6 bases, with 6 bases between. Looked up from germline, CDR1 is LNHDA and CDR2 is SQIVND (reference sequence). CDR3 length: 13 amino acids. The CDR3 bases are TGTGCCAGTAGTATAGTAGGGGCCGGGGAGCTGTTTTTT. This sequence encodes CASSIVGAGELFF.